This T cell receptor (beta chain) was recovered during a study of shared T cell receptors in the human thymus. The length of the CDR3 is 14 residues. Trimming shortened V by 4 bases and J by 6 bases, and 19 bases separated the two germline ends. In germline, CDR1 is GTSNPN, CDR2 SVGIG (reference sequence). Clones were sequenced by immunoSEQ multiplex PCR, and TCRdb holds only the in-frame ones, with some missing. The sample yields more than 550,000 clones, 70% to 90% seen once. This sample also belongs to another study, concerning human thymus T cells. From that report: Infants, healthy and Finnish, who were having corrective surgery for congenital heart defects served as donors. Resected material from corrective heart surgery provided the thymus tissue analysed. Thymic and blood repertoires appeared to carry a bias in their V and J gene usage. Unrelated individuals were reported by related research to share highly overlapping thymic repertoires.

The sample comprised thymocytes. This receptor was obtained from a boy under three years old with a congenital heart defect. This chain connects TRBV30 to TRBJ2-7, with D possibly matching TRBD2 (8 bases). The CDR3, as DNA: TGTGCCTGGACCATCATTAGCGGGACAGTCGAGCAGTACTTC. Its translation: CAWTIISGTVEQYF.